This TCR beta chain appears in the sequencing data of a study of blood T cell repertoires in COVID-19. At the level of the study: The analysed material was cDNA or gDNA that came from T cells, B-cell-depleted T cells, or PBMCs.

Per germline, CDR1 SQVTM and CDR2 ANQGSEA. The CDR3 has 14 amino acids. The V segment lost 7 bases and the J segment 4 bases; nucleotides outside the gene matches: 6. In the study's own analysis: Estimates of nucleated cell counts were drawn from the amplification of reference gene primers. Assay: immunoSEQ multiplex PCR; the TCRdb copy retains only in-frame clones and omits some. V and J calls and clone size are as listed in that table; D and trimming were resolved from the DNA. This table holds more than 35,000 clones, approximately 79% found once. The sequence was collected from a man aged 65 to 85 with acute or convalescent COVID-19. Source material: peripheral blood. The chain combines TRBV29-1 with TRBJ2-5; 13 bases line up with TRBD2. CDR3 sequence reads: CSGGLAGTGETQYF. The CDR3 nucleotides read TGCAGCGGGGGACTAGCGGGAACAGGAGAGACCCAGTACTTC.